Below, 23 T cell receptor beta chains from the same sample are listed, as sequenced in a study of blood T cell repertoires in COVID-19. Method: immunoSEQ multiplex PCR; TCRdb's copy keeps in-frame clones and lacks some. The table shows over 300,000 clones, with more than 70% occurring only once. Specimen: peripheral blood. The receptors derive from a woman between 45 and 65 years old with acute or convalescent COVID-19.

V is TRBV7-2 and J is TRBJ2-7; a possible D gene is TRBD1 (5 bases). In germline, CDR1 is SGHTA, CDR2 FQGNSA. V was clipped by 1 base and J by 0 bases, with 10 bases between them. This CDR3 contains 15 residues. The CDR3 region is CASSLVRVSSYEQYF. For the CDR3, the DNA is TGTGCCAGCAGCTTAGTCAGGGTGAGCTCCTACGAGCAGTACTTC.

V is TRBV9 and J is TRBJ2-7, with 7 bases matching TRBD1. CDR1 is SGDLS and CDR2 is YYNGEE in the germline V gene. The J segment lost 3 bases and the V segment lost 3 bases, leaving 3 bases of the junction unmatched. This CDR3 contains 13 residues. CDR3 sequence (DNA): TGTGCCAGCAGCGGAGGGGACAGCTACGAGCAGTACTTC. This sequence encodes CASSGGDSYEQYF.

This clone was seen more than once but under ten times. This chain joins TRBV19 and TRBJ2-4, with TRBD1 matching 10 bases. The J segment lost 7 bases and the V segment lost 5 bases, leaving 8 bases of the junction unmatched. Germline V gene lookup returns CDR1 LNHDA and CDR2 SQIVND (reference sequence). CDR3 length: 15 residues. CDR3 in DNA: TGTGCCAGTAGTTTAATCCCGGGACAGGGGAACATTCAGTACTTC. This sequence encodes CASSLIPGQGNIQYF. Supplemented by reference TRBV19 and TRBJ2-4, the full variable domain reads DGGITQSPKYLFRKEGQNVTLSCEQNLNHDAMYWYRQDPGQGLRLIYYSQIVNDFQKGDIAEGYSVSREKKESFPLTVTSAQKNPTAFYLCASSLIPGQGNIQYFGAGTRLSVL.

This chain uses TRBV6-6 with TRBJ1-1; no firm D call. This CDR3 contains 12 residues. The germline CDR1 and CDR2 sequences are MNHNY and SVGAGI (reference sequence). V gave up 6 bases and J gave up 6 bases, with 11 bases separating them. CDR3 amino acids: CASSLAEAEAFF. The CDR3 bases are TGTGCCAGCAGCTTAGCAGAGGCTGAAGCTTTCTTT.

This chain uses TRBV5-1 with TRBJ1-1, with 8 bases that match TRBD1. J lost 0 bases, V lost 8 bases, and 3 bases had no gene match. The CDR3 length is 13 residues. Germline V lookup: CDR1 SGHRS, CDR2 YFSETQ. CDR3 in amino acids: CASRQGLNTEAFF. CDR3 sequence (DNA): TGCGCCAGTAGACAGGGGTTGAACACTGAAGCTTTCTTT.

J is TRBJ1-2 and V is TRBV29-1; no reliable D call. The CDR3 runs to 12 residues. Trimming removed 3 bases from V and 5 bases from J, with 10 bases in between. CDR1 is SQVTM and CDR2 is ANQGSEA in the germline V gene. CDR3 nucleotide sequence: TGCAGCGTTGAGGCAGGTAGATATGGCTACACCTTC. Amino acids: CSVEAGRYGYTF.

The sample holds one count of this clone. The chain links TRBV10-1 to TRBJ2-4, with D possibly matching TRBD1 (6 bases). The CDR3 is 17 amino acids. CDR1 is WNHNN and CDR2 is SYGVQD in the germline V gene (reference sequence). Trimming stripped 4 bases from V and 1 base from J, with 17 bases between. DNA of the CDR3: TGCGCCAGCAGTGCTGTGGGCAGGGGTGAGGCCAAAAACATTCAGTACTTC. Translated: CASSAVGRGEAKNIQYF.

This clone showed up just a few times. This chain uses TRBV5-8 with TRBJ2-3; possible D gene TRBD1, 6 bases. This CDR3 has 17 residues. The germline V and J ends were trimmed by 4 bases and 2 bases, with 20 bases remaining between them. In germline, CDR1 is SGHTS, CDR2 YDEGEE. The CDR3 coding sequence is TGTGCCAGCAGCCGCCCCACAGGGACGGCTTTCACAGATACGCAGTATTTT. It is translated as CASSRPTGTAFTDTQYF.

For this clone: This sample includes further DNA sequences coding for the same CDR3. The CDR3 spells CASSRGSGNEQFF. The CDR3 bases are TGTGCCAGCAGCCGGGGAAGTGGCAATGAGCAGTTCTTC. The V gene is TRBV12-3 or TRBV12-4, the J gene TRBJ2-1; weak D call: TRBD2 (5 bases). V lost 6 bases to trimming and J lost 6 bases, with 12 bases between them. This CDR3 comprises 13 residues.

V usage is TRBV19 and J usage is TRBJ2-1; tentatively, D is TRBD2 (6 bases). With 6 bases removed from V and 9 bases from J, the gap between germline ends came to 15 bases. Germline CDR1 is LNHDA and CDR2 is SQIVND (reference sequence). This CDR3 spans 13 amino acids. The CDR3 here is CASRETTSVEQFF. The CDR3 nucleotides are TGTGCCAGTAGGGAGACGACTAGTGTTGAGCAGTTCTTC.

This chain uses TRBV6-6 with TRBJ2-2; maybe TRBD2 (6 bases). Germline V gives CDR1 MNHNY, CDR2 SVGAGI (reference sequence). This CDR3 spans 15 amino acids. Trimming shortened V by 2 bases and J by 6 bases, and 13 bases separated the two germline ends. The CDR3 region is CASSYLGGRAGELFF. The DNA of the CDR3 is TGTGCCAGCAGTTACCTGGGAGGTAGGGCCGGGGAGCTGTTTTTT.

This clone was recorded a few times. The rearrangement joins TRBV7-9 to TRBJ2-2; 7 bases fit TRBD1. The CDR3 is 15 residues long. V was pared by 4 bases and J by 1 base, with 3 bases of the junction left unmatched. The germline V gene has CDR1 SEHNR and CDR2 FQNEAQ (reference sequence). CDR3 residues: CASSSWDRNTGELFF. The CDR3 nucleotides read TGTGCCAGCAGCTCCTGGGACAGGAACACCGGGGAGCTGTTTTTT.

The rearrangement uses TRBV4-2 and TRBJ2-3; 11 bases are a match to TRBD2. J gave up 4 bases and V 4 bases, and 13 bases lay outside the gene matches. This CDR3 has 18 amino acids. Germline CDR1 reads LGHNA; CDR2 reads YNFKEQ. The CDR3 reads CASSRGLAVDGVADTQYF. DNA for the CDR3: TGTGCCAGCAGCCGGGGACTAGCGGTCGATGGGGTCGCAGATACGCAGTATTTT.

This clone was counted once. V gene TRBV4-1 combines with J gene TRBJ1-1; D is uncertain. V lost 4 bases and J 12 bases, leaving 15 bases between the germline ends. Germline lookup yields CDR1 MGHRA and CDR2 YSYEKL. The CDR3 contains 12 residues. The CDR3 loop is CASSREVGGTFF. The CDR3 DNA follows: TGCGCCAGCAGCCGCGAGGTGGGTGGAACTTTCTTT.

The rearrangement uses TRBV2 and TRBJ1-1; D is perhaps TRBD1 (5 bases). V was cut by 4 bases and J by 0 bases, with 12 bases left in between. This CDR3 spans 15 amino acids. Germline lookup yields CDR1 SNHLY and CDR2 FYNNEI. The CDR3 loop reads CASSAQQAVNTEAFF. CDR3 coding DNA: TGTGCCAGCAGTGCTCAACAGGCGGTGAACACTGAAGCTTTCTTT.

The rearrangement links TRBV3-1 (or the pseudogene TRBV3-2) to TRBJ1-1, with D tentatively TRBD1 (6 bases). The CDR3 covers 13 residues. In germline, CDR1 is LGHDT, CDR2 YNNKEL (reference sequence). The V gene lost 4 bases and the J gene lost 4 bases, with 10 bases spanning the gap. The CDR3: CASSRGGRTEAFF. The CDR3 coding sequence is TGTGCCAGCAGCCGAGGGGGTCGCACTGAAGCTTTCTTT.

The rearrangement links TRBV14 to TRBJ2-6; 7 bases map to TRBD1. Germline loops: CDR1 SGHDN, CDR2 FVKESK. The CDR3 contains 13 residues. V shed 0 bases, J shed 19 bases, and the junction held 9 bases outside the gene matches. CDR3 protein: CASSQDLGRGITF. The CDR3 region has the DNA TGTGCCAGCAGCCAAGATCTTGGCAGGGGGATTACTTTC.

The chain employs TRBV29-1 and TRBJ2-6; no clear D gene. In germline, CDR1 is SQVTM, CDR2 ANQGSEA. V shed 1 base and J shed 3 bases, with 10 bases lying between them. This CDR3 region has 15 residues. The CDR3 sequence is CSVEVVSGGANVLTF. The CDR3 coding sequence is TGCAGCGTTGAAGTGGTCTCGGGTGGGGCCAACGTCCTGACTTTC.

The chain couples TRBV5-4 to TRBJ1-2; D gene ambiguous. Per the germline V gene, CDR1 is SGHNT and CDR2 is YYREEE (reference sequence). The CDR3 is 13 residues long. V dropped 5 bases and J dropped 8 bases, with 16 bases sitting between them. The CDR3 loop reads CASRGLGAKGYTF. CDR3 DNA: TGTGCCAGCAGGGGTCTAGGCGCGAAAGGCTACACCTTC.

The chain links TRBV30 to TRBJ2-3; no clear D. CDR3 length: 13 residues. CDR1 is GTSNPN and CDR2 is SVGIG in the germline V gene (reference sequence). Between the trimmed V and J ends, which lost 7 bases and 6 bases, there was a span of 17 bases. The CDR3 sequence is CALETALGDTQYF. The CDR3 region has the DNA TGTGCCTTGGAGACGGCTCTCGGGGATACGCAGTATTTT.

This chain joins TRBV4-2 and TRBJ1-1; no firm D call. Germline V gives CDR1 LGHNA, CDR2 YNFKEQ. V lost 0 bases and J 0 bases, leaving 8 bases between the germline ends. CDR3 length: 15 amino acids. For the CDR3, the DNA is TGTGCCAGCAGCCAAGAGTCAATCCTGAACACTGAAGCTTTCTTT. Its translation is CASSQESILNTEAFF.

The CDR3: CASSAQLSGNTIYF. CDR3 DNA sequence: TGCGCCAGCAGTGCACAGCTCTCTGGAAACACCATATATTTT. V usage is TRBV10-1 and J usage is TRBJ1-3; D not certain. In germline, CDR1 is WNHNN, CDR2 SYGVQD (reference sequence). The CDR3 has 14 residues. V was cut by 4 bases and J by 0 bases, with 7 bases left in between.

This clone showed up just once. The chain uses TRBV3-1 (or the pseudogene TRBV3-2) and TRBJ1-6; unclear D gene. Germline assignment: CDR1 LGHDT and CDR2 YNNKEL (reference sequence). V dropped 5 bases and J dropped 8 bases, with 16 bases sitting between them. CDR3 length equals 15 residues. The CDR3 sequence: CASSFTVEKDSPLHF. The CDR3 DNA reads TGTGCCAGCAGCTTTACAGTAGAGAAGGATTCACCCCTCCACTTT.